Listed below are T cell receptor beta chains from one sample, sequenced in a study of PD-1 blockade in classical Hodgkin lymphoma. Sequenced by immunoSEQ multiplex PCR; TCRdb stores in-frame clones only, minus some. The table lists approximately 90,000 clones, under 85% of them singletons. Sequencing used peripheral blood mononuclear cells (PBMCs), obtained before the fourth cycle of nivolumab. Receptor source: a human donor with classical Hodgkin lymphoma. The CDR3 runs from the conserved cysteine through the conserved F or W. Fields, in order: J gene, clone size, D gene, V gene, CDR3 protein, CDR3 DNA. D genes are given only for firm matches. The size entry is marked missing in some rows and otherwise reads once, few, many or a size class.

TRBJ2-7 NA NA TRBV9 CASGPGDEQYF TGTGCCAGCGGACCTGGGGACGAGCAGTACTTC
TRBJ2-3 NA TRBD2 TRBV5-6 CASSLKRSGRYGDTQYF TGTGCCAGCAGCTTGAAGAGGAGCGGGAGGTATGGAGATACGCAGTATTTT
TRBJ1-5 few TRBD1 TRBV6-1 CASSFTGGRQPQHF TGTGCCAGCAGCTTCACAGGGGGCCGTCAGCCCCAGCATTTT
TRBJ2-7 few TRBD2 TRBV7-2 CASSTRTSGGIEQYF TGTGCCAGCAGCACCAGGACTAGCGGCGGGATCGAGCAGTACTTC
TRBJ1-5 NA NA TRBV19 CASSLNGPGPQHF TGTGCCAGTAGTTTGAATGGACCAGGGCCCCAGCATTTT
TRBJ2-7 NA NA TRBV12-5 CASGLASSGPYEQYF TGTGCTAGTGGTTTGGCCTCCTCGGGGCCCTACGAGCAGTACTTC
TRBJ1-2 NA NA TRBV28 CASSPSRGRSPNYGYTF TGTGCCAGCAGCCCCAGCCGCGGCCGGTCTCCTAACTATGGCTACACCTTC
TRBJ1-2 once NA TRBV6-1 CASISRSGLNGYTF TGTGCCAGCATTTCTAGATCGGGACTCAATGGCTACACCTTC
TRBJ2-2 NA NA TRBV5-1 CASSLYSGTRQLFF TGCGCCAGCAGCTTGTATTCAGGGACGCGGCAGCTGTTTTTT
TRBJ2-1 few NA TRBV7-2 CASSLEGRAYNEQFF TGTGCCAGCAGCTTAGAAGGTAGGGCCTACAATGAGCAGTTCTTC
TRBJ2-7 NA NA TRBV2 CASSERQGRYEQYF TGTGCCAGCAGTGAAAGGCAGGGCAGGTACGAGCAGTACTTC
TRBJ1-2 NA TRBD1 TRBV13 CASSPRPTGGNYGYTF TGTGCCAGCAGCCCCCGACCGACAGGGGGGAACTATGGCTACACCTTC
TRBJ2-3 NA NA TRBV5-4 CASSHTGVASTDTQYF TGTGCCAGCAGCCACACGGGAGTGGCGAGCACAGATACGCAGTATTTT
TRBJ1-1 few TRBD1 TRBV18 CASSLGTGVEAFF TGTGCCAGCTCACTAGGGACAGGGGTTGAAGCTTTCTTT
TRBJ2-1 NA TRBD2 TRBV10-3 CATTGLAGGDEQFF TGTGCCACCACCGGACTAGCGGGTGGCGATGAGCAGTTCTTC
TRBJ2-7 NA TRBD2 TRBV4-1 CASSQDFAAGSYEQYF TGCGCCAGCAGCCAAGATTTTGCAGCGGGATCCTACGAGCAGTACTTC
TRBJ2-6 NA TRBD2 TRBV11-2 CASSLFGLAANSGANVLTF TGTGCCAGCAGCTTATTCGGGCTAGCGGCTAACTCTGGGGCCAACGTCCTGACTTTC
TRBJ2-1 NA TRBD2 TRBV4-2 CASSQEVAGGRNEQFF TGTGCCAGCAGCCAAGAGGTAGCGGGAGGGCGGAATGAGCAGTTCTTC
TRBJ2-1 NA NA TRBV28 CASSPLANEQFF TGTGCCAGCAGCCCGCTTGCCAATGAGCAGTTCTTC
TRBJ1-5 NA NA TRBV7-9 CASSLGPIEPQHF TGTGCCAGCAGCTTAGGTCCGATAGAGCCCCAGCATTTT
TRBJ1-1 NA TRBD1 TRBV25-1 CASTSFRTGSEAFF TGTGCCAGCACTTCCTTCCGGACAGGGTCTGAAGCTTTCTTT
TRBJ2-7 NA TRBD1 TRBV6-5 CASSYSMLGQGYEQYF TGTGCCAGCAGTTACTCGATGTTAGGACAGGGCTACGAGCAGTACTTC
TRBJ1-1 once TRBD1 TRBV5-6 CASRDTTGGTAFF TGTGCCAGCAGAGACACGACAGGGGGCACTGCTTTCTTT
TRBJ1-1 NA NA TRBV7-9 CASSFSSEAFF TGTGCCAGCAGCTTCTCCAGTGAAGCTTTCTTT
TRBJ1-5 NA NA TRBV5-8 CASSFHDSNQPQHF TGTGCCAGCAGCTTTCACGATAGCAATCAGCCCCAGCATTTT
TRBJ2-1 NA NA TRBV5-1 CASSLGPSTGKVLFF TGCGCCAGCAGCTTGGGACCTTCCACAGGGAAGGTGCTGTTCTTC
TRBJ1-5 NA NA TRBV6-5 CASKPPGENQPQHF TGTGCCAGCAAACCCCCTGGGGAGAATCAGCCCCAGCATTTT
TRBJ2-5 NA TRBD2 TRBV19 CASSIDSSSGQETQYF TGTGCCAGTAGTATAGATTCTTCTAGCGGGCAAGAGACCCAGTACTTC
TRBJ2-7 NA NA TRBV21-1 CASSKGVVRGRTLYEQYF TGTGCCAGCAGCAAAGGGGTTGTCAGGGGAAGGACCCTCTACGAGCAGTACTTC
TRBJ2-1 NA TRBD1 TRBV9 CASSPLGQVSYNEQFF TGTGCCAGCAGCCCCTTGGGACAGGTATCCTACAATGAGCAGTTCTTC
TRBJ2-6 NA NA TRBV28 CASSLNIPGYSGANVLTF TGTGCCAGCAGTTTAAATATTCCGGGATACTCTGGGGCCAACGTCCTGACTTTC
TRBJ1-2 once NA TRBV5-4 CASSPPTTRRGYTF TGTGCCAGCAGCCCACCGACGACGCGTCGTGGCTACACCTTC
TRBJ2-7 NA TRBD1 TRBV29-1 CSAGGQGSYEQYF TGCAGCGCCGGGGGACAGGGGTCCTACGAGCAGTACTTC
TRBJ2-2 once NA TRBV19 CASRWADEAPAGELFF TGTGCCAGTAGGTGGGCGGATGAGGCGCCGGCCGGGGAGCTGTTTTTT
TRBJ2-2 NA NA TRBV18 CASSPVGTPNTGELFF TGTGCCAGCTCACCCGTCGGGACTCCGAACACCGGGGAGCTGTTTTTT
TRBJ2-1 few TRBD2 TRBV19 CASSIPAGVGNEQFF TGTGCCAGTAGTATTCCAGCGGGAGTGGGGAATGAGCAGTTCTTC
TRBJ1-1 NA NA TRBV28 CAAGAGQGLAEAFF TGTGCCGCAGGAGCGGGCCAGGGTCTAGCTGAAGCTTTCTTT
TRBJ1-1 NA NA TRBV5-1 CASSSQGTNTEAFF TGCGCCAGCAGCTCACAGGGCACGAACACTGAAGCTTTCTTT
TRBJ2-1 NA TRBD2 TRBV27 CASSSRGGGTSGYNEQFF TGTGCCAGCAGTTCCCGCGGGGGGGGGACTAGCGGATACAATGAGCAGTTCTTC